The 25 T cell receptor beta chains given below trace back to one sample, sequenced in a study of CD8 T cells in ankylosing spondylitis. TCRdb recomputed calls from the 5' RACE reads with MiXCR, one row per CDR3 protein. The table includes some 250,000 distinct CDR3 sequences, about 11% detected once. Input material: blood, either unsorted or a sorted T cell fraction (not recorded which). Every receptor here comes from a male donor with ankylosing spondylitis or in good health (not recorded which).

This clonotype was observed at least ten times. The chain carries TRBV5-1 and TRBJ1-3; D unresolved. The ends were cut back, 2 bases at V and 0 bases at J, with 12 bases in the middle. Looked up from germline, CDR1 is SGHRS and CDR2 is YFSETQ. CDR3 length equals 16 residues. The CDR3 spells CASSLSPAVSGNTIYF. For the CDR3, the DNA is TGCGCCAGCAGCTTATCCCCGGCCGTCTCTGGAAACACCATATATTTT.

This clonotype was seen only a few times. The CDR3 DNA reads TGCGCCAGCAGCTTCTCGGACGGGAACACTGAAGCTTTCTTT. This translates into CASSFSDGNTEAFF. V usage is TRBV5-1 and J usage is TRBJ1-1, with no clear D. V was shortened by 2 bases and J by 1 base, with 9 bases between the two germline ends. This CDR3 contains 14 residues. Germline lookup yields CDR1 SGHRS and CDR2 YFSETQ.

Only a few counts were recorded for this clonotype. The rearrangement links TRBV12-3 or TRBV12-4 to TRBJ2-7; 7 bases align to TRBD2. This CDR3 spans 14 amino acids. The V gene end was trimmed by 3 bases and the J gene end by 9 bases; junction bases not matched to a gene: 11. CDR3 in amino acids: CASSFTQESSGQYF. The DNA of the CDR3 is TGTGCCAGCAGTTTCACCCAAGAATCTAGCGGGCAGTACTTC.

This clonotype was counted a few times. The chain combines TRBV6-1 with TRBJ2-7; D is uncertain. The V end lost 4 bases, the J end lost 4 bases, and 11 bases lay between the germline ends. CDR1 is MNHNS, CDR2 SASEGT, per germline. The CDR3 is 13 residues long. This chain's CDR3 is CASSAGRGYEQYF. Written as DNA, the CDR3 is TGTGCCAGCAGTGCCGGTCGTGGTTACGAGCAGTACTTC.

There are a few counts of this clonotype. The chain carries TRBV7-8 and TRBJ2-4; 16 bases are a match to TRBD2. Trimming at V came to 3 bases and at J to 4 bases, leaving 9 bases not matched to a gene. Germline V lookup: CDR1 SGHVS, CDR2 FQNEAQ. The CDR3 totals 19 residues. The CDR3 nucleotides are TGTGCCAGCAGCTTTGCGGGGACTAGCGGGGGGGCGGTGAAAAACATTCAGTACTTC. It yields the protein CASSFAGTSGGAVKNIQYF. Full variable domain (remainder filled in from reference TRBV7-8 and TRBJ2-4): GAGVSQSPRYKVAKRGQDVALRCDPISGHVSLFWYQQALGQGPEFLTYFQNEAQLDKSGLPSDRFFAERPEGSVSTLKIQRTQQEDSAVYLCASSFAGTSGGAVKNIQYFGAGTRLSVL.

This clonotype was observed many times. V and J are TRBV5-1 and TRBJ2-7; 8 nucleotides line up with TRBD1. Germline V gives CDR1 SGHRS, CDR2 YFSETQ. J was trimmed by 5 bases and V by 0 bases; bases with no gene match: 7. The CDR3 has 15 residues. CDR3 region: CASSLEGRGLDEQYF. The CDR3 coding sequence is TGCGCCAGCAGCTTGGAGGGCAGGGGGCTCGACGAGCAGTACTTC. The full variable domain, completed using reference TRBV5-1 and TRBJ2-7, is KAGVTQTPRYLIKTRGQQVTLSCSPISGHRSVSWYQQTPGQGLQFLFEYFSETQRNKGNFPGRFSGRQFSNSRSEMNVSTLELGDSALYLCASSLEGRGLDEQYFGPGTRLTVT.

The chain combines TRBV20-1 with TRBJ1-2; possibly TRBD1 for D (5 bases). Per germline, CDR1 DFQATT and CDR2 SNEGSKA (reference sequence). This CDR3 comprises 14 residues. The V gene lost 6 bases and the J gene lost 8 bases, with 22 bases spanning the gap. CDR3 amino acids: CSAWARGDVSGYTF. In DNA form, the CDR3 reads TGCAGTGCCTGGGCGCGGGGGGATGTTTCGGGCTACACCTTC.

This clonotype showed up just a few times. The chain carries TRBV20-1 and TRBJ2-3, with 10 nucleotides matching TRBD2. The junction had 4 bases not matched to a gene; V was cut back by 4 bases and J by 6 bases. The CDR3 consists of 13 residues. The V gene's germline CDR1 is DFQATT and CDR2 SNEGSKA (reference sequence). DNA of the CDR3: TGCAGTGCTACTAGCGGGGGATCGGATACGCAGTATTTT. This sequence encodes CSATSGGSDTQYF.

In this sample, this clonotype turned up many times. This chain connects TRBV5-1 to TRBJ2-5, with D possibly being TRBD1 or TRBD2 (5 bases each). Trimming took off 0 bases at V and 5 bases at J, with 14 bases between the two ends. The CDR3 loop spans 15 amino acids. Germline CDR1 and CDR2: SGHRS and YFSETQ. In DNA, the CDR3 is TGCGCCAGCAGCTTGGATCTCACCCGGGGCGAGACCCAGTACTTC. It yields the protein CASSLDLTRGETQYF.

The chain recombines TRBV2 with TRBJ2-2; D is possibly TRBD1 or TRBD2 (6 bases each). Looked up from germline, CDR1 is SNHLY and CDR2 is FYNNEI. Trimming shortened V by 6 bases and J by 3 bases, and 14 bases separated the two germline ends. The CDR3 runs 15 residues. Written as DNA, the CDR3 is TGTGCCAGCAGAAACAGGGAGGCGGACACCGGGGAGCTGTTTTTT. This translates into CASRNREADTGELFF.

This clonotype was seen repeatedly, ten times or more. The chain combines TRBV20-1 with TRBJ2-7, with D possibly TRBD2 on 7 matching bases. This CDR3 spans 13 amino acids. Germline V lookup: CDR1 DFQATT, CDR2 SNEGSKA (reference sequence). Trimming took 4 bases from V and 12 from J, leaving 22 bases between them. The chain's CDR3 is CSANRGASGVRYF. Here the CDR3 DNA reads TGCAGTGCTAACCGGGGGGCTTCGGGAGTTAGGTACTTC.

This clonotype was recorded at least ten times. V is TRBV5-1 and J is TRBJ2-2, with 7 bases identical to TRBD1. Germline V gene lookup returns CDR1 SGHRS and CDR2 YFSETQ. Trimming cost V 0 bases and J 3 bases; bases outside gene matches: 11. The CDR3 has 18 amino acids. The CDR3, as DNA: TGCGCCAGCAGCTTGGAGGGAACAGGGGTGTACGACACCGGGGAGCTGTTTTTT. As protein: CASSLEGTGVYDTGELFF.

This clonotype was picked up many times. The chain has TRBV6-2 or TRBV6-3 and TRBJ1-1, with unresolved D. V was shortened by 2 bases and J by 3 bases, with 4 bases between the two germline ends. Germline V gene lookup returns CDR1 MNHEY and CDR2 SVGEGT. The CDR3 has 12 amino acids. CDR3 DNA: TGTGCCAGCAGTTACAGGCACACTGAAGCTTTCTTT. Protein sequence: CASSYRHTEAFF.

This clonotype was seen many times. The chain uses TRBV5-1 and TRBJ2-1, with a tentative D call TRBD2 (5 bases). The V gene's germline CDR1 is SGHRS and CDR2 YFSETQ. Trimming cost V 0 bases and J 3 bases, with 16 bases left between them. The CDR3 covers 17 residues. The CDR3 DNA is TGCGCCAGCAGCTTGGCCATAGCGACTTCCTACTACAATGAGCAGTTCTTC. As protein: CASSLAIATSYYNEQFF.

This clonotype has ten or more counts. This rearrangement joins TRBV5-1 to TRBJ2-2; 10 nucleotides align to TRBD2. In germline, CDR1 is SGHRS, CDR2 YFSETQ. This CDR3 is built from 16 residues. The V gene end was trimmed by 6 bases and the J gene end by 4 bases; junction bases not matched to a gene: 9. CDR3 residues: CASTPPGTSVTGELFF. CDR3 bases: TGCGCCAGCACCCCACCGGGGACTAGCGTCACCGGGGAGCTGTTTTTT.

This clonotype was picked up many times. The chain carries TRBV6-5 and TRBJ2-1; D perhaps matches TRBD1 (5 bases). Germline V CDR1 and CDR2: MNHEY, SVGAGI. Trimming cost V 3 bases and J 6 bases, with 15 bases left between them. The CDR3 contains 15 residues. CDR3: CASSYKFGGANEQFF. The CDR3 DNA is TGTGCCAGCAGTTATAAATTCGGTGGGGCCAATGAGCAGTTCTTC.

This clonotype has at least ten counts. This chain uses TRBV20-1 with TRBJ2-7; D gene ambiguous. This CDR3 contains 13 residues. Germline CDR1 reads DFQATT; CDR2 reads SNEGSKA (reference sequence). The ends were cut back, 7 bases at V and 0 bases at J, with 13 bases in the middle. This chain's CDR3 is CSVAQESSYEQYF. The CDR3 nucleotides read TGCAGTGTAGCCCAGGAGAGCTCCTACGAGCAGTACTTC.

This clonotype was seen repeatedly, ten times or more. The rearrangement joins TRBV5-1 to TRBJ2-7; 8 bases are shared with TRBD1. The V segment lost 4 bases and the J segment 3 bases; nucleotides outside the gene matches: 6. Per germline, CDR1 SGHRS and CDR2 YFSETQ. The CDR3 spans 14 residues. The CDR3 sequence: CASSERQGFYEQYF. CDR3 bases: TGCGCCAGCAGCGAGAGACAGGGGTTCTACGAGCAGTACTTC.

This clonotype has a count of ten or more. This sequence joins TRBV5-1 and TRBJ2-1, with D possibly TRBD1 on 5 matching bases. This CDR3 has 13 residues. Germline CDR1 SGHRS, CDR2 YFSETQ. V was shortened by 4 bases and J by 10 bases, with 15 bases between the two germline ends. CDR3 DNA sequence: TGCGCCAGCAGCACCACCTCAGGGCCGGAGCAGTTCTTC. The encoded protein is CASSTTSGPEQFF.

This clonotype appeared many times. V usage is TRBV20-1 and J usage is TRBJ1-5, with a weak D call TRBD1 (6 bases). V was trimmed by 0 bases and J by 0 bases, leaving 15 bases between them. The CDR3 totals 17 residues. Germline V gene lookup returns CDR1 DFQATT and CDR2 SNEGSKA (reference sequence). For the CDR3, the DNA is TGCAGTGCTAGAGAACAGACAGGCCCTCTTAGCAATCAGCCCCAGCATTTT. Translated: CSAREQTGPLSNQPQHF.

This clonotype appeared a few times. The V and J genes are TRBV12-3 or TRBV12-4 and TRBJ1-2; a possible D gene is TRBD1 (6 bases). CDR3 length: 16 amino acids. V dropped 3 bases and J dropped 0 bases, with 14 bases sitting between them. This chain's CDR3 is CASSLGGQVANYGYTF. The CDR3 nucleotides are TGTGCCAGCAGTTTGGGGGGCCAGGTAGCTAACTATGGCTACACCTTC.

This clonotype was observed a handful of times. The chain employs TRBV7-2 and TRBJ2-1; unclear D gene. Germline values: CDR1 SGHTA, CDR2 FQGNSA. The CDR3 totals 14 residues. The V and J ends lost 3 bases and 6 bases respectively, with 12 bases between them. CDR3 sequence: CASSLSLPTNEQFF. Here the CDR3 DNA reads TGTGCCAGCAGCTTGTCCTTACCGACCAATGAGCAGTTCTTC.

This clonotype appeared many times. The CDR3 here is CASSGEIARSTDTQYF. In DNA form, the CDR3 reads TGCGCCAGCAGTGGCGAAATAGCGCGGAGCACAGATACGCAGTATTTT. The chain couples TRBV10-1 to TRBJ2-3; a possible D gene is TRBD2 (5 bases). Trimming removed 4 bases from V and 0 bases from J, with 14 bases in between. The CDR3 is made up of 16 amino acids. Germline values: CDR1 WNHNN, CDR2 SYGVQD (reference sequence).

The V and J genes are TRBV7-9 and TRBJ2-7; D gene unclear. Germline CDR1 SEHNR, CDR2 FQNEAQ (reference sequence). Trimming stripped 4 bases from V and 4 bases from J, with 8 bases between. The CDR3 has 12 residues. The CDR3 DNA sequence: TGTGCCAGCAGCTGGTCGGATTACGAGCAGTACTTC. This codes for CASSWSDYEQYF.

This chain joins TRBV18 and TRBJ1-1; 9 bases align to TRBD1. The CDR3 totals 14 residues. J was trimmed by 7 bases and V by 5 bases; bases with no gene match: 8. Germline V gives CDR1 KGHSH, CDR2 LQKENI. CDR3 coding DNA: TGTGCCAGCTCAGTCCCGGGACAGGGTTATGAAGCTTTCTTT. It is translated as CASSVPGQGYEAFF.